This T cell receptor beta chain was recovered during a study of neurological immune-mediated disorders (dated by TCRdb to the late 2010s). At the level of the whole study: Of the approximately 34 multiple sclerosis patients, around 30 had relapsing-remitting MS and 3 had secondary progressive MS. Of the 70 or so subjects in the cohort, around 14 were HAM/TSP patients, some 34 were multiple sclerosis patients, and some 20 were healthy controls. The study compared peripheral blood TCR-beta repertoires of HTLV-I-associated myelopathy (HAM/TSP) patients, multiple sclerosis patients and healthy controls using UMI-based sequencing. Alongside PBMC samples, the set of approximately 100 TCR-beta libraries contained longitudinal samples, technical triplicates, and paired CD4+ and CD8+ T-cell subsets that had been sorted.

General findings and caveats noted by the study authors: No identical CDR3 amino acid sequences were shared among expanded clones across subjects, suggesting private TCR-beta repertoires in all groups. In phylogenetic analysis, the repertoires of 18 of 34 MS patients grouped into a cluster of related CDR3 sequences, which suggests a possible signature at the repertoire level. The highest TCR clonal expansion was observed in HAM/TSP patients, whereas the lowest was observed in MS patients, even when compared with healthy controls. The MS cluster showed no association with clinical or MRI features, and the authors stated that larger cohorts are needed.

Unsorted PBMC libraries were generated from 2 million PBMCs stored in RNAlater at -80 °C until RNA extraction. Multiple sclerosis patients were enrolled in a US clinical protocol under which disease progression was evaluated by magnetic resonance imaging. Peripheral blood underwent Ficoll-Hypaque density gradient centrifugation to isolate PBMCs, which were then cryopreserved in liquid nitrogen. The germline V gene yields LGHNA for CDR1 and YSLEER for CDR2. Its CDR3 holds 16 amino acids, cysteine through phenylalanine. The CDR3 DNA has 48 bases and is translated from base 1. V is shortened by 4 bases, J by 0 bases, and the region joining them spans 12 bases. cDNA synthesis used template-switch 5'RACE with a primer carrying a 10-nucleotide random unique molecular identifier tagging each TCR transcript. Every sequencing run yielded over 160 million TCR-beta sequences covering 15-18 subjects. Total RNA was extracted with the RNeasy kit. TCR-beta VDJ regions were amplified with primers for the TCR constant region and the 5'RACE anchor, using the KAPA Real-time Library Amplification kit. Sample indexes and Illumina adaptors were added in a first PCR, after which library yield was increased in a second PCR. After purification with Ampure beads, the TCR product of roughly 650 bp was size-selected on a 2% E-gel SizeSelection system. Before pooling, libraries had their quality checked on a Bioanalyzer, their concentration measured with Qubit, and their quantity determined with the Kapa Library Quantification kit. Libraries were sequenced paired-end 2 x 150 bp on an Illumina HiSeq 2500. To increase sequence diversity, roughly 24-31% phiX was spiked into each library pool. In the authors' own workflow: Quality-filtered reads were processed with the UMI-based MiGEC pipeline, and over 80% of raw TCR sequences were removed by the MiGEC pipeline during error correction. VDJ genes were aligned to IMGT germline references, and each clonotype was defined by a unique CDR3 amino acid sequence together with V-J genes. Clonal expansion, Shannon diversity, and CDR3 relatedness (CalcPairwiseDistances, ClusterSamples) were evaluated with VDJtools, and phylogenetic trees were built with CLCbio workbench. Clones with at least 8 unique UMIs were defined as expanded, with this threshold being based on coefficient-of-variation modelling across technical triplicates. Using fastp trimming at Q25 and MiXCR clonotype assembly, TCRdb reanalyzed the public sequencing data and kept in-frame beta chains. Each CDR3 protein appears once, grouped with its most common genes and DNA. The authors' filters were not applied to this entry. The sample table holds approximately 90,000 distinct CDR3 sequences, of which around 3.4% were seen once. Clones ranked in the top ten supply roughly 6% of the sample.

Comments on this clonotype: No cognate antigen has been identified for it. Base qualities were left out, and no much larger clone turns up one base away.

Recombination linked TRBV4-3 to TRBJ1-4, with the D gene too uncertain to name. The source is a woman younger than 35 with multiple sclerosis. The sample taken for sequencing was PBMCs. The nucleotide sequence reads TGCGCCAGCAGCCTGTCGAGCGGGGCAACTAATGAAAAACTGTTTTTT. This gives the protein CASSLSSGATNEKLFF.